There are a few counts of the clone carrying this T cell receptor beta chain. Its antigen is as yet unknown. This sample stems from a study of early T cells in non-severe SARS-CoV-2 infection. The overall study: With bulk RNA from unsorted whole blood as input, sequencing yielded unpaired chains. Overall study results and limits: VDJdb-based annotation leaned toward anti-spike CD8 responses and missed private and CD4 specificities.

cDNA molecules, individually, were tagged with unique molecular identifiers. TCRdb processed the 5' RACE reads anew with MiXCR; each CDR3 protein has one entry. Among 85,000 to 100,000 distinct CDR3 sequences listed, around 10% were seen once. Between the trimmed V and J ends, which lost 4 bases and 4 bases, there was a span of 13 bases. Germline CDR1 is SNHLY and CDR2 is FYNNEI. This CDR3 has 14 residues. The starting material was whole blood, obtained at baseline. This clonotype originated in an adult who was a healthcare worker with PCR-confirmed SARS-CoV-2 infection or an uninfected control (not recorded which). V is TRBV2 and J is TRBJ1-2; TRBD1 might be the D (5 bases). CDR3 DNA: TGTGCCAGCAGTGCAAGGGGAGGGCGCTATGGCTACACCTTC. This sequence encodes CASSARGGRYGYTF.